This is a list of T cell receptor beta chains from one sample in a study of cytomegalovirus exposure and HLA in healthy donors. Libraries were prepared by immunoSEQ multiplex PCR; TCRdb keeps only in-frame clonotypes and omits some of them. Among approximately 98,000 clones listed, around 80% were seen once. The sequenced material came from PBMCs. Every receptor here comes from a man between 18 and 35 years old in good health and CMV-seropositive. CDR3s include the opening cysteine and the closing phenylalanine or tryptophan. The D gene is left open where the match is weak. Clone size is shown for a subset of rows, as once, few, many or a class of expanded clone.

CDR3aa	CDR3nt	d_gene	v_gene	j_gene	abundance
CASMTSGGYEQYF	TGTGCCAGCATGACTAGCGGGGGCTACGAGCAGTACTTC	TRBD2	TRBV6-1	TRBJ2-7	-
CASSVRGRYGYTF	TGTGCCAGCAGTGTCAGGGGGCGGTATGGCTACACCTTC	TRBD1	TRBV28	TRBJ1-2	-
CASGGQGGSGYTF	TGTGCCAGCGGGGGACAGGGAGGTTCCGGCTACACCTTC	TRBD1	TRBV2	TRBJ1-2	-
CASNPRDSHNSPLHF	TGTGCCAGCAACCCCCGGGACAGCCATAATTCACCCCTCCACTTT	TRBD1	TRBV6-5	TRBJ1-6	-
CASTPLLGSGTEAFF	TGTGCCAGCACCCCCCTCTTGGGGAGCGGCACTGAAGCTTTCTTT	-	TRBV2	TRBJ1-1	few
CAWSVWGSSGRETQYF	TGTGCCTGGAGTGTGTGGGGATCTAGCGGTAGGGAGACCCAGTACTTC	TRBD2	TRBV30	TRBJ2-5	few
CASREYRGFNYGYTF	TGTGCCAGCAGGGAATACAGGGGATTTAACTATGGCTACACCTTC	TRBD1	TRBV6-1	TRBJ1-2	few
CATRPPGGPYEQYF	TGTGCCACCCGTCCCCCAGGGGGCCCCTACGAGCAGTACTTC	TRBD1	TRBV10-3	TRBJ2-7	-
CAWIFSGLTDTQYF	TGTGCCTGGATCTTTAGCGGTTTGACAGATACGCAGTATTTT	-	TRBV30	TRBJ2-3	-
CASSLGSGTGELFF	TGCGCCAGCAGCTTGGGTTCGGGGACCGGGGAGCTGTTTTTT	-	TRBV5-1	TRBJ2-2	-
CASSLVGQTSSYEQYF	TGCGCCAGCAGCTTGGTAGGGCAGACTAGCTCCTACGAGCAGTACTTC	-	TRBV5-1	TRBJ2-7	once
CASSDWDSSYEQYF	TGTGCCAGCAGTGATTGGGACAGCTCCTACGAGCAGTACTTC	TRBD1	TRBV6-1	TRBJ2-7	-
CASSAGQGYYEQYF	TGCGCCAGCAGCGCGGGACAGGGGTACTACGAGCAGTACTTC	TRBD1	TRBV5-1	TRBJ2-7	-
CASSSKQGAHEQFF	TGTGCCAGCAGCTCCAAACAGGGGGCCCATGAGCAGTTCTTC	TRBD1	TRBV13	TRBJ2-1	-
CASSVGPRTSETDTQYF	TGTGCCAGCAGCGTAGGGCCCCGGACTAGCGAAACAGATACGCAGTATTTT	TRBD2	TRBV9	TRBJ2-3	once
CASSHRAYEQYF	TGTGCCAGCAGTCACAGGGCCTACGAGCAGTACTTC	-	TRBV6-1	TRBJ2-7	-
CASSQDYSGKPQHF	TGTGCCAGCAGCCAAGACTATTCGGGGAAGCCCCAGCATTTT	-	TRBV14	TRBJ1-5	-
CASSVVGADEQYF	TGTGCCAGCAGTGTAGTGGGGGCGGACGAGCAGTACTTC	-	TRBV2	TRBJ2-7	few
CASSKGQGNEKLFF	TGCGCCAGCAGCAAAGGACAGGGGAATGAAAAACTGTTTTTT	TRBD1	TRBV5-1	TRBJ1-4	-
CAISESGGWDTEAFF	TGTGCCATCAGTGAGAGTGGCGGGTGGGACACTGAAGCTTTCTTT	-	TRBV10-3	TRBJ1-1	few
CASSAKTGSRTNTMNTEAFF	TGTGCCAGCAGCGCAAAGACGGGGAGCCGGACCAATACAATGAACACTGAAGCTTTCTTT	-	TRBV9	TRBJ1-1	-
CASSLDRLAPKSTDTQYF	TGTGCCAGCAGCTTAGATCGATTAGCTCCCAAAAGCACAGATACGCAGTATTTT	-	TRBV7-6	TRBJ2-3	-
CASSLVVGATNEKLFF	TGTGCCAGCAGCTTGGTCGTCGGTGCAACTAATGAAAAACTGTTTTTT	-	TRBV7-9	TRBJ1-4	-
CASRPGASGTYEQYF	TGTGCCAGCAGACCGGGGGCTAGCGGTACCTACGAGCAGTACTTC	-	TRBV27	TRBJ2-7	few
CASSPGGAMNEKLFF	TGTGCCAGCAGCCCGGGGGGAGCCATGAATGAAAAACTGTTTTTT	-	TRBV5-4	TRBJ1-4	-
CASSQGGLAGAYEQYF	TGTGCCAGCAGCCAAGGCGGACTAGCGGGGGCGTACGAGCAGTACTTC	TRBD2	TRBV4-2	TRBJ2-7	-
CASRENLALTEAFF	TGTGCCAGCAGAGAAAATTTAGCGCTCACTGAAGCTTTCTTT	-	TRBV28	TRBJ1-1	-
CAWSRDRGNQPQHF	TGTGCCTGGAGCAGGGACAGGGGGAATCAGCCCCAGCATTTT	TRBD1	TRBV30	TRBJ1-5	-
CASQQSEGLLNTEAFF	TGTGCCAGTCAGCAGTCCGAGGGTCTACTGAACACTGAAGCTTTCTTT	-	TRBV19	TRBJ1-1	-
CACDRGRLRNTEAFF	TGTGCCTGCGACAGGGGACGGCTACGGAACACTGAAGCTTTCTTT	TRBD1	TRBV30	TRBJ1-1	few
CASSYSYRARHEQYF	TGTGCCAGCAGTTACTCATACAGGGCACGGCACGAGCAGTACTTC	-	TRBV6-5	TRBJ2-7	few
CASSWRRLDYNEQFF	TGTGCCAGCAGTTGGCGGCGACTAGACTACAATGAGCAGTTCTTC	-	TRBV27	TRBJ2-1	-
CASSGLASIPGELFF	TGTGCCAGCAGTGGACTAGCGTCGATTCCCGGGGAGCTGTTTTTT	TRBD2	TRBV9	TRBJ2-2	few
CASSPGQGIFSEQFF	TGTGCCAGCAGCCCGGGACAGGGAATTTTCAGTGAGCAGTTCTTC	TRBD1	TRBV7-9	TRBJ2-1	-
CAISDFFGGLKRRDRGNEQFF	TGTGCCATCAGTGATTTCTTCGGCGGACTAAAGCGCCGGGACAGGGGCAATGAGCAGTTCTTC	TRBD1	TRBV10-3	TRBJ2-1	-
CASSMPGTYEQYF	TGTGCCAGTAGTATGCCAGGGACCTACGAGCAGTACTTC	-	TRBV19	TRBJ2-7	-
CASSPSPGTGGNQPQHF	TGTGCCAGCAGTCCCTCTCCCGGGACAGGAGGCAATCAGCCCCAGCATTTT	TRBD1	TRBV27	TRBJ1-5	-
CAYEPTGDSGNTIYF	TGTGCCTATGAACCGACGGGAGACTCTGGAAACACCATATATTTT	-	TRBV30	TRBJ1-3	-
CASADTSLKGDGYTF	TGTGCCAGCGCAGACACTTCCCTGAAGGGAGATGGCTACACCTTC	-	TRBV6-5	TRBJ1-2	-
CASSLGDRDNQPQHF	TGTGCCAGCAGCTTAGGAGACAGGGACAATCAGCCCCAGCATTTT	TRBD1	TRBV7-2	TRBJ1-5	-
CASSWKDRAENEQYF	TGTGCCAGCAGCTGGAAGGACAGGGCGGAGAACGAGCAGTACTTC	TRBD1	TRBV5-6	TRBJ2-7	-
CASSLEGDGYEQYF	TGTGCCAGCAGCTTGGAGGGGGATGGGTACGAGCAGTACTTC	-	TRBV5-5	TRBJ2-7	-
CASSLFMNTEAFF	TGTGCCAGCAGTTTATTCATGAACACTGAAGCTTTCTTT	-	TRBV27	TRBJ1-1	-
CASSLAAQGTEAFF	TGTGCCAGCAGCTTAGCCGCGCAGGGAACTGAAGCTTTCTTT	-	TRBV7-2	TRBJ1-1	-
CASSVGTGFQPQHF	TGTGCCAGCAGTGTGGGGACAGGGTTTCAGCCCCAGCATTTT	TRBD1	TRBV6-1	TRBJ1-5	-
CSVVPGGTYEQYF	TGCAGCGTTGTCCCAGGGGGCACATACGAGCAGTACTTC	TRBD1	TRBV29-1	TRBJ2-7	-
CASSEESVRINYGYTF	TGTGCCAGCAGTGAAGAGAGCGTCCGAATTAACTATGGCTACACCTTC	-	TRBV2	TRBJ1-2	-
CASSFSSGTGDGNQPQHF	TGTGCCAGCAGCTTTTCCTCCGGGACAGGGGATGGCAATCAGCCCCAGCATTTT	TRBD1	TRBV7-9	TRBJ1-5	-
CASSGRDSPNYGYTF	TGTGCCAGCAGTGGAAGGGACAGCCCTAACTATGGCTACACCTTC	TRBD1	TRBV28	TRBJ1-2	-
CASSQDLSGGRSYEQYF	TGTGCCAGCAGCCAAGATCTGAGCGGGGGACGCTCCTACGAGCAGTACTTC	TRBD2	TRBV4-2	TRBJ2-7	-
CASSIAGNQPQHF	TGTGCCAGCTCGATTGCAGGGAATCAGCCCCAGCATTTT	-	TRBV18	TRBJ1-5	-
CASSLEWGRHNEQFF	TGCGCCAGCAGCTTGGAGTGGGGGCGCCACAATGAGCAGTTCTTC	-	TRBV5-1	TRBJ2-1	few
CASRTSGAGEYNEQFF	TGCGCCAGCAGGACTAGCGGGGCCGGAGAATACAATGAGCAGTTCTTC	TRBD2	TRBV5-1	TRBJ2-1	-
CASGTVSYEQYF	TGTGCCAGCGGGACAGTCTCCTACGAGCAGTACTTC	TRBD1	TRBV6-1	TRBJ2-7	few
CASSKRMGGEYGYTF	TGCGCCAGCAGCAAAAGGATGGGGGGGGAATATGGCTACACCTTC	-	TRBV5-1	TRBJ1-2	few